The clone carrying this T cell receptor beta chain was detected a few times. These data come from a study of beta chain features in type 1 diabetes. Study context: The samples had approximately 110 million sorted cells examined in all.

The junction had 5 bases not matched to a gene; V was cut back by 4 bases and J by 9 bases. Germline CDR1 is KGHSH and CDR2 is LQKENI. The CDR3 covers 15 residues. Central memory, naive, regulatory and stem cell-like memory CD4+ cells were sorted by CD45RO/CCR7/CD25/CD127/CD95/CD27. TCRB transcripts that were expressed got sequenced, as all of the isolated RNA had been reverse transcribed. Profiled with immunoSEQ multiplex PCR; TCRdb holds only in-frame clones, not every one. The sample includes 120,000 to 150,000 clones, 9.5% to 10% of them seen just once. The sequence was collected from a woman in her thirties or forties in good health. This chain uses TRBV18 with TRBJ1-6, with 11 bases fitting TRBD1. The specimen sequenced was central memory CD4+ T cells from blood. The CDR3 sequence is CASSLGQGASSPLHF. The CDR3 DNA reads TGTGCCAGCTCACTCGGACAGGGGGCGTCTTCACCCCTCCACTTT.